The following is a T cell receptor (beta chain) sequence with its context. This CDR3 comprises 13 residues. Trimming removed 8 bases at V and 4 bases at J, with 11 bases between. Germline V gene data show CDR1 as SGHTA and CDR2 as FQGTGA. The data derive from a study of blood T cell repertoires in COVID-19. Produced via immunoSEQ multiplex PCR; TCRdb's table is partial and in-frame only. Of over 200,000 clones listed, 70% to 85% were seen once; the top ten hold about 3.5%. This rearrangement joins TRBV7-3 to TRBJ2-2, with D perhaps TRBD2 (7 bases). The source is a woman older than 75 with acute or convalescent COVID-19. The sample consisted of peripheral blood. The CDR3 DNA reads TGTGCCAGCGGTAGGGGGGGCACCGGGGAGCTGTTTTTT. It translates to CASGRGGTGELFF.